There are a few counts of the clone carrying this TCR beta chain. TCRdb used MiXCR to reprocess the 5' RACE reads, holding one entry per CDR3 protein. The sample shows roughly 480,000 distinct CDR3 sequences, 25% of them seen only once. This sample is part of a study of T-cell memory formation after mild COVID-19. Germline V gives CDR1 SGHRS, CDR2 YFSETQ. This CDR3 contains 12 residues. The V segment lost 4 bases and the J segment 7 bases; nucleotides outside the gene matches: 4. The rearrangement joins TRBV5-1 to TRBJ1-2; 7 bases map to TRBD1. This clonotype originated in an adult woman who had mild COVID-19 (a few samples of this study predate the infection). Cell type and time point are not known. The sequenced material came from PBMCs or a T cell subset sorted from them (not recorded which). This chain's CDR3 is CASSTGTVGYTF. The CDR3 DNA sequence: TGCGCCAGCAGCACCGGGACAGTTGGCTACACCTTC.